This T cell receptor beta chain derives from a study of spatial heterogeneity in lung cancer. This CDR3 spans 16 amino acids. Germline-derived CDR1 and CDR2 are SGHNT and YYREEE (reference sequence). V lost 4 bases, J lost 2 bases, and 8 bases stayed unmatched. Time point described: blood at routine non-recurrence follow-up after resection. This clonotype was found a few times. The study tagged each TCR cDNA molecule with a unique molecular identifier. Using its own MiXCR run on the 5' RACE reads, TCRdb lists one record per CDR3 protein. The sample holds over 40,000 distinct CDR3 sequences, 10% to 15% seen once.

Sequencing used PBMCs, obtained at follow-up. This receptor was obtained from a male donor with early-stage non-small cell lung cancer. This sequence joins TRBV5-4 and TRBJ2-3; 9 positions match TRBD2. The CDR3 nucleotides are TGTGCCAGCAGCAGGTCTAGCGGGGTCATCACAGATACGCAGTATTTT. It translates to CASSRSSGVITDTQYF.